What follows is one TCR beta chain and its context. Its antigen has not been determined. No clone much larger than this one lies a single base away; base qualities are absent. TCRbeta CDR3 regions were amplified from genomic DNA using the immunoSEQ Assay, a bias-controlled multiplex PCR. As for the authors' bioinformatics: The number of nucleated cells in each sample was estimated by amplification of reference gene primers within the assay. To quantify the absolute abundance of each unique TCRbeta CDR3 rearrangement, sequence reads were collapsed and filtered. Productive Simpson clonality was computed per sample as the square root of Simpson's diversity index over productive rearrangements. Here the immuneACCESS table is served through TCRdb, limited to in-frame sequences with V and J called. Missing clones are a known gap in these copies; in checked studies unresolved V genes cover under half, and the rest lacks a known reason. V, J and clone size derive from that table, while D and trimming were established from the DNA sequence. The sample table records around 160,000 clones; roughly four fifths of these occur just once. The ten largest account for 13% to 15% of the sample.

The CDR3 measures 15 amino acids from cysteine to phenylalanine. Kept here is only the CDR3 DNA, which spans 45 bases and is read in frame from base 1. V is pruned by 5 bases and J by 7 bases, leaving 8 bases of the junction without a gene match. Sequences SEHNR (CDR1) and FQNEAQ (CDR2) are obtained from the germline V gene (reference sequence). The data were obtained in a study of blood T cell repertoires in COVID-19 (dated by TCRdb to 2020 to 2021). Some background on the complete study: Samples covering the acute and convalescent phases of COVID-19 were provided by collaborators in the United States, Italy and Spain. Where available, HLA class I and class II types were obtained from metadata supplied by the sample provider rather than from assay-based typing. Deeply sampled blood TCRbeta repertoires from subjects exposed to, actively infected with, or recovered from COVID-19 were included in the dataset. The prospective study material was composed of cDNA or gDNA derived from T cells, B-cell-depleted T cells, or PBMCs. The repertoires were made available in a free public database intended to serve as a resource for research on the immune response to SARS-CoV-2. The samples were drawn from two sources: the first 160 participants of the ongoing ImmuneRACE study, and 1,000 to 1,500 subjects contributed by 6 global collaborators. Sample metadata almost always included a de-identified subject ID, COVID-19 status, age in years and sex.

Whole blood was collected in K2EDTA tubes by collaborating institutions according to the institutions' own protocols. Collaborator samples were shipped for TCRbeta analysis as frozen whole blood, isolated PBMCs, or DNA extracted from either sample type. Overall results and qualifications from the work: How much clinical and demographic metadata was included differed by source and by participant, and the metadata was provided uncurated.

The specimen sequenced was peripheral blood. The V gene is TRBV7-9 and the J gene is TRBJ1-6; 7 of the junction bases match TRBD1. This receptor was taken from a human donor with acute or convalescent COVID-19. The donor label of this sample is uncertain. The CDR3 protein sequence reads: CASSRTDRRNSPLHF. The bases are TGTGCCAGCAGCCGGACGGACAGGCGGAATTCACCCCTCCACTTT.